The clone carrying this T cell receptor (beta chain) was detected many times. This specimen comes from a study of T-cell reconstitution after alpha-beta-depleted transplantation in children. The library targeted TCRbeta and was prepared with unique molecular identifiers. TCRdb re-called the PCR reads through MiXCR, storing one row per CDR3 protein. The data show about 200,000 distinct CDR3 sequences, with about 15% seen just once and approximately 13% held by the top ten. V shed 0 bases, J shed 2 bases, and the junction held 1 base outside the gene matches. The CDR3 is 16 amino acids. This TCR came from a human donor who donated a stem cell graft to a child with acute lymphoblastic leukemia. The sequenced sample was PBMCs from the stem cell graft donor, obtained from the stem cell graft. The chain is built from TRBV12-3 or TRBV12-4 and TRBJ1-4, with 9 bases fitting TRBD1. The CDR3 spells CASSLAGTGTNEKLFF. The CDR3 coding sequence is TGTGCCAGCAGTTTAGCCGGGACAGGGACTAATGAAAAACTGTTTTTT.